A single sample gave rise to the 9 T cell receptor beta chains below, sequenced in a study of Graves' ophthalmopathy and Graves' hyperthyroidism. RNA served as the template for amplifying TCR beta CDR3 regions. Second-round multiplex PCR came after a first-round RT-PCR that employed HTBI primers. Using its own MiXCR run on the multiplex PCR reads, TCRdb lists one record per CDR3 protein. The sample lists 230,000 or so distinct CDR3 sequences, roughly 50% occurring once. Material for sequencing was peripheral blood. These TCRs come from an adult man with Graves' ophthalmopathy.

The chain carries TRBV9 and TRBJ1-5; D gene uncertain. Per the germline V gene, CDR1 is SGDLS and CDR2 is YYNGEE. Trimming left V 3 bases short and J 2 bases short, with 15 bases between. The length of the CDR3 is 16 residues. DNA of the CDR3: TGTGCCAGCAGCGCTAGTCCAATCCCGGGCAATCAGCCCCAGCATTTT. It codes for CASSASPIPGNQPQHF.

The V and J genes are TRBV7-9 and TRBJ1-2, with D maybe TRBD1 (5 bases). The CDR3 has 15 residues. Trimming cost V 3 bases and J 2 bases, with 13 bases left between them. Germline V CDR1 and CDR2: SEHNR, FQNEAQ (reference sequence). DNA for the CDR3: TGTGCCAGCAGCTTTTTAGGGGTAGGAAACTATGGCTACACCTTC. It yields the protein CASSFLGVGNYGYTF.

The rearrangement links TRBV20-1 to TRBJ1-5; 8 positions agree with TRBD1. This CDR3 has 15 amino acids. Per the germline V gene, CDR1 is DFQATT and CDR2 is SNEGSKA (reference sequence). V shed 1 base, J shed 5 bases, and the junction held 7 bases outside the gene matches. CDR3 nucleotides: TGCAGTGCTAGAGCTTCCACAGGGGGAGATCAGCCCCAGCATTTT. Encoded protein: CSARASTGGDQPQHF.

The chain links TRBV29-1 to TRBJ2-7; TRBD1 matches 11 bases. The CDR3 runs 15 residues. Germline V gene data show CDR1 as SQVTM and CDR2 as ANQGSEA. V was pared by 6 bases and J by 3 bases, with 10 bases of the junction left unmatched. In DNA form, the CDR3 reads TGCAGCGTAAAGACCCCGGGACAGGGGGTCTACGAGCAGTACTTC. It codes for CSVKTPGQGVYEQYF.

This clonotype showed up many times. This sequence joins TRBV15 and TRBJ2-5; D is unresolved. Trimming shortened V by 6 bases and J by 1 base, and 9 bases separated the two germline ends. Germline V gives CDR1 LNHNV, CDR2 YYDKDF (reference sequence). The CDR3 contains 13 residues. This chain's CDR3 is CATRDRFQETQYF. For the CDR3, the DNA is TGTGCCACCAGAGACCGCTTCCAAGAGACCCAGTACTTC.

The chain employs TRBV20-1 and TRBJ2-7, with D possibly matching TRBD2 (7 bases). The ends were cut back, 1 base at V and 5 bases at J, with 12 bases in the middle. Germline CDR1 DFQATT, CDR2 SNEGSKA (reference sequence). The CDR3 is made up of 13 amino acids. The CDR3 DNA reads as TGCAGTGCTAGAGGGAAGGGGGGGAACGAGCAGTACTTC. Protein product: CSARGKGGNEQYF.

The CDR3 sequence: CASSLERGYYEQYF. Here the CDR3 DNA reads TGTGCCAGCAGCTTAGAGCGGGGATACTACGAGCAGTACTTC. V and J are TRBV7-8 and TRBJ2-7, with 7 bases that match TRBD2. Trimming removed 1 base from V and 3 bases from J; junction bases left unmatched: 3. CDR1 SGHVS and CDR2 FQNEAQ come from the germline V gene. This CDR3 region has 14 residues.

This clonotype has just a few counts. V gene TRBV2 combines with J gene TRBJ2-7, with D uncertain. The CDR3 covers 14 residues. The V end was cut by 6 bases, the J end by 3 bases, with 15 bases between. Germline CDR1 is SNHLY and CDR2 is FYNNEI. CDR3 loop: CASSEDGSFYEQYF. Here the CDR3 DNA reads TGTGCCAGCAGCGAGGATGGATCTTTCTACGAGCAGTACTTC.

The rearrangement uses TRBV7-6 and TRBJ2-7; D possibly matches TRBD1 or TRBD2 (5 bases each). The V gene's germline CDR1 is SGHVS and CDR2 FNYEAQ. The V end lost 2 bases, the J end lost 5 bases, and 13 bases lay between the germline ends. CDR3 size: 14 residues. CDR3 DNA: TGTGCCAGCAGCTTAATAACCAGGGACCACGAGCAGTACTTC. Translating gives CASSLITRDHEQYF.